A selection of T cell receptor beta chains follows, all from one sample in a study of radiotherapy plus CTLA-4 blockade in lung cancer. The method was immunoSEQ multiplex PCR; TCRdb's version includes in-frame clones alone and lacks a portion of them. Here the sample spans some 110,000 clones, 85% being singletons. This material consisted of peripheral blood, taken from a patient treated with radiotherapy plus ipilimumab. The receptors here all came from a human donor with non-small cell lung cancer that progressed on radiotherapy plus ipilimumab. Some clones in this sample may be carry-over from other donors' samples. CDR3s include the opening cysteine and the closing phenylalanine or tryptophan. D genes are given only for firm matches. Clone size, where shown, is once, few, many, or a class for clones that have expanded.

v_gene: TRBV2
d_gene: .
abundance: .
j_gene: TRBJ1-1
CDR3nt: TGTGCCAGCAGTGAAACTGGAACGGGGGTCACTGAAGCTTTCTTT
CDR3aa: CASSETGTGVTEAFF

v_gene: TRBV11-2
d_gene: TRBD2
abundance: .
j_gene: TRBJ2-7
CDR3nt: TGTGCCAGCAGCAACCAGCGGGCGGCAGCGGGGGATTCCTACGAGCAGTACTTC
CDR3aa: CASSNQRAAAGDSYEQYF

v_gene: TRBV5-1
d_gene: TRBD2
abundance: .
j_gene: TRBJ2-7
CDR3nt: TGCGCCAGCAGCTTGGCCGACGGGAGGCCTTTGGGGCAGTACTTC
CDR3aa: CASSLADGRPLGQYF

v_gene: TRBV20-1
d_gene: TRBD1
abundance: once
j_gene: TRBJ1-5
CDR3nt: TGCAGTGCGAGGACAGGGTTCGCCCAGCATTTT
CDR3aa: CSARTGFAQHF

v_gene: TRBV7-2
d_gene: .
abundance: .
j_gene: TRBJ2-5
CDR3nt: TGTGCCAGCAGCTCAGACTACGGCACCCAAGAGACCCAGTACTTC
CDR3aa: CASSSDYGTQETQYF

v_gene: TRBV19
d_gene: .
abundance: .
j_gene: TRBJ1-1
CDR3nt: TGTGCCAGTAGTATGAGACGAGGGGGAAGTCGTGAAGCTTTCTTT
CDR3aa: CASSMRRGGSREAFF

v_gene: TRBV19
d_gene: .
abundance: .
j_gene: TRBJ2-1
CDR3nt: TGTGCCAGTAGTATAGCGGGGCTTCCCTACAATGAGCAGTTCTTC
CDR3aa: CASSIAGLPYNEQFF

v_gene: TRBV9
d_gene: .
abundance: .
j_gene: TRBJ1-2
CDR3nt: TGTGCCAGCAGCCCGGACAGTTCTAACTATGGCTACACCTTC
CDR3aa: CASSPDSSNYGYTF

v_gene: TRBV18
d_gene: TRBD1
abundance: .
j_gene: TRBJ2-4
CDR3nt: TGTGCCAGCTCACCCGGGACAGGGTACAACATTCAGTACTTC
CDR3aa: CASSPGTGYNIQYF

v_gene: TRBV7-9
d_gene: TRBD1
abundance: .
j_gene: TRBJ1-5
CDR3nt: TGTGCCAGCAGCTCCAGTGACAGGGAATATAGCAATCAGCCCCAGCATTTT
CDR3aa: CASSSSDREYSNQPQHF

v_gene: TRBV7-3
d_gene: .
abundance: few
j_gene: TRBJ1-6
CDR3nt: TGTGCCAGCAGCTTATTGGGGGGGGTTTCACCCCTCCACTTT
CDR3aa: CASSLLGGVSPLHF

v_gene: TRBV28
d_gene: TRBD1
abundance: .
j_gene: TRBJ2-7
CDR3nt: TGTGCCAGCAGTGCATTTTTGACAGGGGTTTTGATGTCGCACACTGGGGACTACGAGCAGTACTTC
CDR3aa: CASSAFLTGVLMSHTGDYEQYF

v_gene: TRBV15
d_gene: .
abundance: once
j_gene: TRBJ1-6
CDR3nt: TGTGCCACCAGCAGAGATCGGGCCCTGAGTTCACCCCTCCACTTT
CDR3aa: CATSRDRALSSPLHF

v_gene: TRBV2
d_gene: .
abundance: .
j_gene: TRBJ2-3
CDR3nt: TGTGCCAGCACACGCCGGGACAGCACAGATACGCAGTATTTT
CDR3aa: CASTRRDSTDTQYF

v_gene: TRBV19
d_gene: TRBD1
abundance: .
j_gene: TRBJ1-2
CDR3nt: TGTGCCAGTAGCACCCGGACGTCCTATTCCGGGACAGGGGTATATGGCTACACCTTC
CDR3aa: CASSTRTSYSGTGVYGYTF

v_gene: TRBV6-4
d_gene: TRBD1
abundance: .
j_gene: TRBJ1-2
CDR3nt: TGTGCCAGCAGGAAAGAGGGGGCGGATGGCTACACCTTC
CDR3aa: CASRKEGADGYTF

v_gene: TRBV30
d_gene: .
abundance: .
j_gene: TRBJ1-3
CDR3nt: TGTGCCTGGAGTTCAACTGGAAACACCATATATTTT
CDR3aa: CAWSSTGNTIYF

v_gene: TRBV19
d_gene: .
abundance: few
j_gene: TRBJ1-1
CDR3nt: TGTGCCAGTTCCCCGGCAGGGGCCCCGGGAGCTTTCTTT
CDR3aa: CASSPAGAPGAFF

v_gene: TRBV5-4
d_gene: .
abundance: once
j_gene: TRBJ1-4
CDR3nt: TGTGCCAGCAGCTTGGGAGGGAATATGCGGGAAAAACTGTTTTTT
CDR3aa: CASSLGGNMREKLFF

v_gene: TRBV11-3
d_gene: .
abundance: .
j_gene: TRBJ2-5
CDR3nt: TGTGCCAGCAGCTTCAGGACACAAGAGACCCAGTACTTC
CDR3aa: CASSFRTQETQYF

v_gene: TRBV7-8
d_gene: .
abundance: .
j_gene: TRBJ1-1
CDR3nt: TGTGCCAGCAGCCTTCAACCAGGGGATCCTGGGACTTTCTTT
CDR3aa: CASSLQPGDPGTFF

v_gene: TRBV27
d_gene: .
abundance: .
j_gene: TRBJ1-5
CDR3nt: TGTGCCAGCAGCTCCCTTGGGGGGCACAATCAGCCCCAGCATTTT
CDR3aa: CASSSLGGHNQPQHF

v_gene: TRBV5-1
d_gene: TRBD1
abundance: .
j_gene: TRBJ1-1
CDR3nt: TGCGCCAGCAGCCCAGGACAGGGCACTGAAGCTTTCTTT
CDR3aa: CASSPGQGTEAFF

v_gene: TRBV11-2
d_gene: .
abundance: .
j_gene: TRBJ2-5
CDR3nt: TGTGCCAGCAGCTACCACGGGGAGACCCAGTACTTC
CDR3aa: CASSYHGETQYF

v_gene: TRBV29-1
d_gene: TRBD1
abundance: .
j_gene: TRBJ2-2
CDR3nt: TGCAGCGGGGGACAGGGGGCGGGCACCGGGGAGCTGTTTTTT
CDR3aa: CSGGQGAGTGELFF

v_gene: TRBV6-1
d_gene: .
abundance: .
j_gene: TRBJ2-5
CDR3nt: TGTGCCAGCAGTGAAGCTCTCTTCGGTGGGGGTACCCAAGAGACCCAGTACTTC
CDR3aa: CASSEALFGGGTQETQYF

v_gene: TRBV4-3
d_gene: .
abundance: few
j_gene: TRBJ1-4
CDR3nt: TGCGCCAGCAGCCACGAAAGACCTGCTGCTAATGAAAAACTGTTTTTT
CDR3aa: CASSHERPAANEKLFF

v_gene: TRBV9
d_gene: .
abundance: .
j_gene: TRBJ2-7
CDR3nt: TGTGCCAGCAGCCCCCGACAGACCTCCTACGAGCAGTACTTC
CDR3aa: CASSPRQTSYEQYF

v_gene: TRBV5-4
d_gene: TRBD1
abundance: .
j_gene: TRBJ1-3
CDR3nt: TGTGCCAGCAGCCGGGGGACAGGGTTATACGGAAACACCATATATTTT
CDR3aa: CASSRGTGLYGNTIYF

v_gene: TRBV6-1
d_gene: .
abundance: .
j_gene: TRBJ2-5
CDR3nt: TGTGCCAGCAGTGACAGGGGATTTCGAGAGACCCAGTACTTC
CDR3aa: CASSDRGFRETQYF

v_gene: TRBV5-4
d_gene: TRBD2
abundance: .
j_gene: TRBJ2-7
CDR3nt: TGTGCCAGCAGCTTGGCCCTCGCCGGTACTAGCGGGGACGAGCAGTACTTC
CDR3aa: CASSLALAGTSGDEQYF

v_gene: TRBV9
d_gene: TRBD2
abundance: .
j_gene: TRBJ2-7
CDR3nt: TGTGCCAGCAGCGTAGAGTCCGGACTAGCCTACGAGCAGTACTTC
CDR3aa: CASSVESGLAYEQYF

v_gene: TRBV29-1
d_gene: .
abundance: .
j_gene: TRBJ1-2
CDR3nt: TGCAGCGTTAGACCATTTCGACAACAGGGCAAGGGGGAAGCGTACACCTTC
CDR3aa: CSVRPFRQQGKGEAYTF

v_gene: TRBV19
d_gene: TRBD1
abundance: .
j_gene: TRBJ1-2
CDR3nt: TGTGCCAGTAGTATGTACAGGGGATATGGCTACACCTTC
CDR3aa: CASSMYRGYGYTF

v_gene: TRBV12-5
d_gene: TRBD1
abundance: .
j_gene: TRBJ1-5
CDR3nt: TGTGCTAGTGGTCCGGGGGACAGCCTTAACCCCCAGCATTTT
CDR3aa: CASGPGDSLNPQHF

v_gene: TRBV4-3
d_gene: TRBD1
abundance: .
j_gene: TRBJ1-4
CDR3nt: TGCGCCAGCAGCCAAGATCGGGCAGGGGGAGGTGAAAAACTGTTTTTT
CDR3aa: CASSQDRAGGGEKLFF